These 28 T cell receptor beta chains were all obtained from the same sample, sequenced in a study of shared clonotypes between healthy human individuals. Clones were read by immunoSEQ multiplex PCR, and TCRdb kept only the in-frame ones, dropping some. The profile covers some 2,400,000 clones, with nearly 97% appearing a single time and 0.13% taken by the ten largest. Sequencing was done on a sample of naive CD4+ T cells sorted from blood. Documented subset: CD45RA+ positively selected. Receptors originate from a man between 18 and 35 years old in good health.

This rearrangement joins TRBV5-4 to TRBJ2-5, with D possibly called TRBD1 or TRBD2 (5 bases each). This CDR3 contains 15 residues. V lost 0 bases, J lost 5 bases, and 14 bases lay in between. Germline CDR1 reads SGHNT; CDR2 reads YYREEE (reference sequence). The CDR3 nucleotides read TGTGCCAGCAGCTTGGATAGGGGACCTTGGGAGACCCAGTACTTC. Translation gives CASSLDRGPWETQYF.

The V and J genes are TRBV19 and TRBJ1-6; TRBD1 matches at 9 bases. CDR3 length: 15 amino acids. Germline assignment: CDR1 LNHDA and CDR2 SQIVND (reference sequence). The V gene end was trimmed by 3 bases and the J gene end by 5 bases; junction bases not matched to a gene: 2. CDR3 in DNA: TGTGCCAGTAGTATCAGGACAGGGGATAATTCACCCCTCCACTTT. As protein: CASSIRTGDNSPLHF.

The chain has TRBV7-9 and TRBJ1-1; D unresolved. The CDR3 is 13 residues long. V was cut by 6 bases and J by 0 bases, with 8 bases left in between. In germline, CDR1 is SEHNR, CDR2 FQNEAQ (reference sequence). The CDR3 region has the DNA TGTGCCAGCAGAAATTCACTGAACACTGAAGCTTTCTTT. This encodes CASRNSLNTEAFF.

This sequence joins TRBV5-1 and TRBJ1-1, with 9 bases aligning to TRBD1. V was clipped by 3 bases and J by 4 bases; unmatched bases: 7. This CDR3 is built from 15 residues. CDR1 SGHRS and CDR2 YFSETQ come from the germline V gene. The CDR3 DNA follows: TGCGCCAGCAGCTGGACGGACAGGGGTGGCACTGAAGCTTTCTTT. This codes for CASSWTDRGGTEAFF.

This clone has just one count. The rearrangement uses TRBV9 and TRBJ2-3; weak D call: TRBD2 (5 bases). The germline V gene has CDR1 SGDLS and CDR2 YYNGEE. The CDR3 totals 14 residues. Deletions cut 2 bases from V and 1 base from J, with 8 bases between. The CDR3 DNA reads TGTGCCAGCAGCGTTAACGGGGGCACAGATACGCAGTATTTT. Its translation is CASSVNGGTDTQYF.

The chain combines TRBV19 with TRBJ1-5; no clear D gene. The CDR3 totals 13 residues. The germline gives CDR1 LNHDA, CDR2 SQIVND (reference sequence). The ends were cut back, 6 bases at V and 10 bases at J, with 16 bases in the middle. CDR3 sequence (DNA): TGTGCCAGTAGCCAAAACACACTTTTACCCCAGCATTTT. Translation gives CASSQNTLLPQHF.

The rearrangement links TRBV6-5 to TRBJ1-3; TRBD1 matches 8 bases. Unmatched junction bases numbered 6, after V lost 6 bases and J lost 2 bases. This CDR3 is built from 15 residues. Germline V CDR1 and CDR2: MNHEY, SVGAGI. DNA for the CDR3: TGTGCCAGCAGCCAGGACAGGGCGGCTGGAAACACCATATATTTT. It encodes CASSQDRAAGNTIYF.

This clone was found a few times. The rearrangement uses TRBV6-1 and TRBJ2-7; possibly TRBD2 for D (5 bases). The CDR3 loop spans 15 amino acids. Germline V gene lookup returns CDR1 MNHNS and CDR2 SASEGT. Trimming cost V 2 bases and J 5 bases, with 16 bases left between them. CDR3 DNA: TGTGCCAGCAGTGAATTATCTAGCAAAGGGAACGAGCAGTACTTC. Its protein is CASSELSSKGNEQYF.

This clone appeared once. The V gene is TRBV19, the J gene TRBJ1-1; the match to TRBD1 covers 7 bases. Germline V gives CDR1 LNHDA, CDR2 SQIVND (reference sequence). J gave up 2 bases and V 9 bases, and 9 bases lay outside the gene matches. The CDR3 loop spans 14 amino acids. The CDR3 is CASSRDRRNTEAFF. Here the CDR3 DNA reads TGTGCCAGCTCAAGGGACAGACGAAACACTGAAGCTTTCTTT.

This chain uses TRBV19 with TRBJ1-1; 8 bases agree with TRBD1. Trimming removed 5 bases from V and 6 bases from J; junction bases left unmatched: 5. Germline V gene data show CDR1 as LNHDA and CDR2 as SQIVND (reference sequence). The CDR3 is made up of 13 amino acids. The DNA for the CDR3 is TGTGCCAGTAGTTCGACAGGGGAAGCTGAAGCTTTCTTT. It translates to CASSSTGEAEAFF.

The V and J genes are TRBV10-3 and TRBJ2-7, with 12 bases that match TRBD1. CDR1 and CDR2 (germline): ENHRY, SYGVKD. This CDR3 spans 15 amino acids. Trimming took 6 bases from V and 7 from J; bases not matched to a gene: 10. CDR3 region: CAIRASGTGGGEQYF. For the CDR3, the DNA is TGTGCCATCAGGGCCTCCGGGACAGGGGGCGGGGAGCAGTACTTC.

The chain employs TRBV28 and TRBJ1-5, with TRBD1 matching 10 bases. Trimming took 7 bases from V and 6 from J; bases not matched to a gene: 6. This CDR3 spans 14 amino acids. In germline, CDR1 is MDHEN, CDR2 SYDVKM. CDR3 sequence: CASTRQGAVQPQHF. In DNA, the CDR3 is TGTGCCAGCACCCGACAGGGGGCGGTTCAGCCCCAGCATTTT.

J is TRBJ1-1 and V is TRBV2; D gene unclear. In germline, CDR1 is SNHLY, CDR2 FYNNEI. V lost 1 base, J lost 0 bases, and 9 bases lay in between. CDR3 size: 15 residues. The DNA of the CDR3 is TGTGCCAGCAGTGAAGAGGCACAGATGAACACTGAAGCTTTCTTT. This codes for CASSEEAQMNTEAFF.

The CDR3 loop is CASSLALGRNEQYF. CDR3 bases: TGTGCCAGCAGTTTGGCTCTGGGTAGGAACGAGCAGTACTTC. The V call is TRBV28, the J call TRBJ2-7; D not certain. CDR1 is MDHEN and CDR2 is SYDVKM in the germline V gene. V lost 3 bases and J lost 5, with 14 bases in between. The CDR3 has 14 residues.

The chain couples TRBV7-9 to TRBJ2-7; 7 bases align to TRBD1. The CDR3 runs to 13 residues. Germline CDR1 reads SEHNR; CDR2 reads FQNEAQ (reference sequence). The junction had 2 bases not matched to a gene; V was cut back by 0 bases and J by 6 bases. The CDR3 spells CASSLADRAEQYF. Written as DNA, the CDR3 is TGTGCCAGCAGCTTAGCCGACAGGGCCGAGCAGTACTTC.

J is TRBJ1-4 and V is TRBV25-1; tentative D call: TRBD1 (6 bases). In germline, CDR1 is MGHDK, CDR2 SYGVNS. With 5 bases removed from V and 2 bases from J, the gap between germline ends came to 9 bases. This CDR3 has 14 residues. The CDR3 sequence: CASSRGATNEKLFF. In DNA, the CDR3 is TGTGCCAGCAGTCGGGGGGCCACTAATGAAAAACTGTTTTTT.

CDR3 loop: CAWSNGLAGGPNRNEQFF. The CDR3, as DNA: TGTGCCTGGAGCAACGGACTAGCGGGAGGGCCGAATCGCAATGAGCAGTTCTTC. V is TRBV30 and J is TRBJ2-1; 15 positions agree with TRBD2. Germline CDR1 and CDR2: GTSNPN and SVGIG (reference sequence). CDR3 length: 18 residues. J was trimmed by 6 bases and V by 3 bases; bases with no gene match: 12.

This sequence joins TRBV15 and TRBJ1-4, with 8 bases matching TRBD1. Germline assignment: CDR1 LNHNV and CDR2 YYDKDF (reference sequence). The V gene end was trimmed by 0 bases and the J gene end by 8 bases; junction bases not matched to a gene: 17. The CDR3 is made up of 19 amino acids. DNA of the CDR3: TGTGCCACCAGCAGAGATCGGCCAGGGGGCAACAGGATTGGCGAAAAACTGTTTTTT. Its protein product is CATSRDRPGGNRIGEKLFF.

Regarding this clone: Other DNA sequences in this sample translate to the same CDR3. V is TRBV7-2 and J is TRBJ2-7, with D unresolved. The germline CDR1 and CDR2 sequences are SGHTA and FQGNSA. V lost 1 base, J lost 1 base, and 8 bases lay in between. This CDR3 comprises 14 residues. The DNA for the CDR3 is TGTGCCAGCAGCTTAGTGGGCAGGTCCTACGAGCAGTACTTC. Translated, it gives CASSLVGRSYEQYF.

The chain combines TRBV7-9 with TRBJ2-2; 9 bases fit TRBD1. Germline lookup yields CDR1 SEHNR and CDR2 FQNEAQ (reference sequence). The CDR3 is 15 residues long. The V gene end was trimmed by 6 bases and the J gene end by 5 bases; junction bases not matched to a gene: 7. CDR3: CASRPDRGGTGELFF. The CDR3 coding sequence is TGTGCCAGCAGGCCGGACAGGGGAGGGACCGGGGAGCTGTTTTTT. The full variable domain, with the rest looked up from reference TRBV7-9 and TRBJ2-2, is DTGVSQNPRHKITKRGQNVTFRCDPISEHNRLYWYRQTLGQGPEFLTYFQNEAQLEKSRLLSDRFSAERPKGSFSTLEIQRTEQGDSAMYLCASRPDRGGTGELFFGEGSRLTVL.

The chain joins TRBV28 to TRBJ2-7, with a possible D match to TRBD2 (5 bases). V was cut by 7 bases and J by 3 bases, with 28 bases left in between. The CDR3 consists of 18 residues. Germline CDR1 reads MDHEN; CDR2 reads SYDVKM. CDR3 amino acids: CASTKDGVLRPQHYEQYF. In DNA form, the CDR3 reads TGTGCCAGCACTAAAGACGGGGTGTTGCGTCCTCAGCACTACGAGCAGTACTTC.

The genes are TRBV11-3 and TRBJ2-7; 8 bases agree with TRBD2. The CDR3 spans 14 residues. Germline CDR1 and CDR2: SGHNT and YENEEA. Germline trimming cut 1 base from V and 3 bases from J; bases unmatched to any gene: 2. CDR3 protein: CASSLAGGNYEQYF. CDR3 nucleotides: TGTGCCAGCAGCTTAGCGGGAGGGAACTACGAGCAGTACTTC. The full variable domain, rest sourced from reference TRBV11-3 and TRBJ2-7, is EAGVVQSPRYKIIEKKQPVAFWCNPISGHNTLYWYLQNLGQGPELLIRYENEEAVDDSQLPKDRFSAERLKGVDSTLKIQPAELGDSAVYLCASSLAGGNYEQYFGPGTRLTVT.

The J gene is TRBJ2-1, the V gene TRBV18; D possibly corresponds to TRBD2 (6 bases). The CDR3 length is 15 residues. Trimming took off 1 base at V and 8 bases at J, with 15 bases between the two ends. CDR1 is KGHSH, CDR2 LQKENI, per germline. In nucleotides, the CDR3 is TGTGCCAGCTCACCACAGCGGGTGGGAAGCGATGAGCAGTTCTTC. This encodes CASSPQRVGSDEQFF.

The CDR3, as DNA: TGTGCCAGCCAGGTGAACACTGAAGCTTTCTTT. Translation gives CASQVNTEAFF. The genes are TRBV2 and TRBJ1-1, with D unclear. The V end was cut by 8 bases, the J end by 0 bases, with 4 bases between. The CDR3 has 11 residues. From germline, CDR1 is SNHLY and CDR2 FYNNEI.

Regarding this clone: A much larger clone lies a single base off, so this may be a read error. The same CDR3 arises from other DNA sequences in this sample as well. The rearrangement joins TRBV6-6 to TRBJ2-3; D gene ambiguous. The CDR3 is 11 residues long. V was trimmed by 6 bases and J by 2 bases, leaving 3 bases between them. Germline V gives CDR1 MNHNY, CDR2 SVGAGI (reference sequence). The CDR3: CASRSTDTQYF. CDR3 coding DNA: TGTGCCAGCAGATCCACAGATACGCAGTATTTT.

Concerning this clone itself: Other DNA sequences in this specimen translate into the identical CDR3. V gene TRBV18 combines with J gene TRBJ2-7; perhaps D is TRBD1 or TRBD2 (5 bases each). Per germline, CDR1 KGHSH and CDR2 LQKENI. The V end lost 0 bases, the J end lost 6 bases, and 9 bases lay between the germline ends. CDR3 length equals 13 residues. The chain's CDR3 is CASSPPGPSEQYF. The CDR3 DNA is TGTGCCAGCTCACCACCGGGACCCAGCGAGCAGTACTTC.

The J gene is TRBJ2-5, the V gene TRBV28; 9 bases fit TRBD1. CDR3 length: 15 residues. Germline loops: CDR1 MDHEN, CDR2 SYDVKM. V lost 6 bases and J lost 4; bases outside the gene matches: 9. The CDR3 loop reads CASRPPGQGIETQYF. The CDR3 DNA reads TGTGCCAGCAGGCCCCCGGGACAGGGAATAGAGACCCAGTACTTC.

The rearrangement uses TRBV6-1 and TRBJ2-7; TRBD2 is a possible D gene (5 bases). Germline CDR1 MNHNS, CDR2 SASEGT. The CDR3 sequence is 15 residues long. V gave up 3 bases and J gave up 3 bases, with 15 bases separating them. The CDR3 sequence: CASSDLGRDHYEQYF. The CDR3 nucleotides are TGTGCCAGCAGTGATTTAGGGAGAGATCACTACGAGCAGTACTTC.